A selection of T cell receptor beta chains follows, all from one sample in a study of CD8 T cells in ankylosing spondylitis. TCRdb re-derived calls from the 5' RACE reads in MiXCR, one entry per CDR3 protein. The sample holds 700,000 or so distinct CDR3 sequences, under 20% seen once. The material sequenced was blood, either unsorted or a sorted T cell fraction (not recorded which). Receptors originate from a male donor with ankylosing spondylitis. The CDR3 runs from the conserved cysteine through the conserved F or W. A D gene is named only where the DNA matches it firmly. Expanded clones get a size class; other rows say once, few or many, or leave the size out.

j_call d_call clone_size v_call cdr3_aa cdr3_nt
TRBJ1-1 TRBD1 few TRBV6-5 CASSFLGQGEAFF TGTGCCAGCAGTTTCCTCGGACAGGGAGAAGCTTTCTTT
TRBJ2-5 TRBD1 few TRBV27 CASSAGTGQETQYF TGTGCCAGCAGTGCCGGGACAGGGCAAGAGACCCAGTACTTC
TRBJ2-2 NA few TRBV15 CATSRRDMNTGELFF TGTGCCACCAGCAGACGGGACATGAACACCGGGGAGCTGTTTTTT
TRBJ2-1 TRBD1 NA TRBV15 CATSRGGTASYNEQFF TGTGCCACCAGCAGGGGTGGGACAGCATCCTACAATGAGCAGTTCTTC
TRBJ2-5 TRBD1 NA TRBV18 CASSPGQGAEETQYF TGTGCCAGCTCACCGGGACAGGGGGCGGAGGAGACCCAGTACTTC
TRBJ2-1 TRBD2 few TRBV7-3 CASSYLPGTKDNEQFF TGTGCCAGCAGTTATCTCCCCGGGACTAAAGACAATGAGCAGTTCTTC
TRBJ2-7 TRBD2 few TRBV12-3/TRBV12-4 CASSSLGSGRAREQYF TGTGCCAGCAGTTCCCTAGGGAGCGGGAGGGCCCGAGAGCAGTACTTC
TRBJ1-2 TRBD1 NA TRBV7-2 CASSLYRGTEGGYTF TGTGCCAGCAGCTTATACAGGGGAACGGAGGGTGGCTACACCTTC
TRBJ2-7 NA NA TRBV10-1 CASSESITEATYEQYF TGCGCCAGCAGTGAGTCGATCACCGAAGCCACCTACGAGCAGTACTTC
TRBJ1-2 TRBD1 NA TRBV6-1 CASRRAGGRANYGYTF TGTGCCAGCAGACGGGCAGGGGGTCGAGCTAACTATGGCTACACCTTC
TRBJ1-5 TRBD1 few TRBV28 CASSPGQGWNQPQHF TGTGCCAGCAGCCCCGGACAGGGGTGGAATCAGCCCCAGCATTTT
TRBJ2-5 NA few TRBV6-2/TRBV6-3 CASRRRGAETQYF TGTGCCAGCAGAAGGAGGGGTGCGGAGACCCAGTACTTC
TRBJ2-3 NA few TRBV11-2 CASSSFRSTDTQYF TGTGCCAGCAGCTCCTTTAGAAGCACAGATACGCAGTATTTT
TRBJ2-3 TRBD2 NA TRBV2 CASSDFLAEAYTDTQYF TGTGCCAGCAGTGATTTCCTAGCGGAGGCCTACACAGATACGCAGTATTTT
TRBJ2-3 TRBD2 NA TRBV11-2 CASSLGSGGSPYTDTQYF TGTGCCAGCAGCTTAGGATCGGGAGGCAGCCCTTACACAGATACGCAGTATTTT
TRBJ1-2 TRBD1 few TRBV13 CASSNRDRVYGYTF TGTGCCAGCAGCAACCGGGACAGGGTTTATGGCTACACCTTC
TRBJ2-3 NA NA TRBV5-1 CASSLEGPFTDTQYF TGCGCCAGCAGCTTGGAGGGACCCTTCACAGATACGCAGTATTTT
TRBJ1-1 NA NA TRBV12-3/TRBV12-4 CASRPGVPNTEAFF TGTGCCAGCAGACCAGGGGTTCCGAACACTGAAGCTTTCTTT
TRBJ1-3 NA few TRBV3-1 CASSQDITSGNTIYF TGTGCCAGCAGCCAAGATATTACCTCTGGAAACACCATATATTTT
TRBJ2-7 NA NA TRBV29-1 CSVDNGGSYEQYF TGCAGCGTTGATAACGGTGGATCCTACGAGCAGTACTTC
TRBJ2-1 TRBD2 NA TRBV4-2 CASSQLTSGNNEQFF TGTGCCAGCAGCCAGTTAACCAGCGGGAACAATGAGCAGTTCTTC
TRBJ2-6 NA many TRBV7-9 CASISSGANVLTF TGTGCCAGCATCTCATCTGGGGCCAACGTCCTGACTTTC
TRBJ2-2 NA NA TRBV5-1 CASSSTAGRTGELFF TGCGCCAGCAGCTCGACCGCGGGGAGGACCGGGGAGCTGTTTTTT
TRBJ2-4 TRBD1 few TRBV20-1 CSANSGTGKNIQYF TGCAGTGCCAACTCCGGGACAGGGAAAAACATTCAGTACTTC
TRBJ2-1 TRBD2 NA TRBV5-5 CASSLGSGQSYNEQFF TGTGCCAGCAGCTTGGGTAGCGGGCAGTCCTACAATGAGCAGTTCTTC
TRBJ2-3 NA NA TRBV7-9 CANSKAAGDTQYF TGTGCCAACTCCAAGGCAGCGGGAGATACGCAGTATTTT
TRBJ2-1 NA few TRBV29-1 CSVEEWREVDEQFF TGCAGCGTTGAAGAATGGAGGGAGGTAGATGAGCAGTTCTTC
TRBJ2-3 TRBD2 NA TRBV4-1 CASSVGTTGTDTQYF TGCGCCAGCAGCGTCGGGACTACCGGCACAGATACGCAGTATTTT
TRBJ2-3 TRBD2 few TRBV29-1 CSVEGGRDTDTQYF TGCAGCGTTGAGGGCGGGAGGGACACAGATACGCAGTATTTT
TRBJ1-1 NA NA TRBV4-1 CASSQPSLSQGNTEAFF TGCGCCAGCAGCCAACCCTCCCTCTCACAGGGGAACACTGAAGCTTTCTTT
TRBJ2-2 NA NA TRBV5-1 CASSSSGLTGELFF TGCGCCAGCAGCTCATCAGGTCTCACCGGGGAGCTGTTTTTT
TRBJ2-7 NA NA TRBV24-1 CATSGAATYEQYF TGTGCCACCAGTGGGGCAGCCACCTACGAGCAGTACTTC
TRBJ2-7 NA few TRBV4-3 CASSQEPPASSPYEQYF TGCGCCAGCAGCCAAGAGCCACCGGCCAGCAGTCCCTACGAGCAGTACTTC
TRBJ2-3 NA NA TRBV12-3/TRBV12-4 CASSFSQGPDTQYF TGTGCCAGCAGTTTCTCCCAGGGACCAGATACGCAGTATTTT
TRBJ2-1 TRBD2 few TRBV7-9 CASSLEAGTSIDNEQFF TGTGCCAGCAGCTTAGAGGCAGGGACTAGCATCGACAATGAGCAGTTCTTC
TRBJ1-1 NA few TRBV18 CASSPTTNTEAFF TGTGCCAGCTCTCCAACAACGAACACTGAAGCTTTCTTT
TRBJ1-5 NA few TRBV4-1 CASSQVQDYSNQPQHF TGCGCCAGCAGCCAAGTTCAGGACTATAGCAATCAGCCCCAGCATTTT
TRBJ1-1 NA NA TRBV5-1 CATSPGRNTEAFF TGCGCCACCTCCCCGGGAAGGAACACTGAAGCTTTCTTT
TRBJ2-7 NA NA TRBV12-3/TRBV12-4 CASSFGYGYEQYF TGTGCCAGCAGTTTTGGGTACGGGTACGAGCAGTACTTC
TRBJ2-2 TRBD2 few TRBV4-3 CASSQEIAGGPGELFF TGCGCCAGCAGCCAAGAAATAGCGGGAGGTCCGGGGGAGCTGTTTTTT
TRBJ2-3 NA NA TRBV21-1 CASNIREGTSGKHTDTQYF TGTGCCAGCAACATCCGTGAAGGGACTAGCGGGAAGCACACAGATACGCAGTATTTT
TRBJ2-5 NA NA TRBV2 CASSESGRAAETQYF TGTGCCAGCAGTGAATCCGGGAGAGCTGCGGAGACCCAGTACTTC
TRBJ1-1 NA NA TRBV29-1 CSVEQGSSTEAFF TGCAGCGTTGAACAGGGCAGTAGCACTGAAGCTTTCTTT
TRBJ2-1 TRBD2 many TRBV12-3/TRBV12-4 CASSLGTNLYNEQFF TGTGCCAGCAGTTTGGGGACTAATCTCTACAATGAGCAGTTCTTC
TRBJ1-3 TRBD1 few TRBV9 CASSARQGSGNTIYF TGTGCCAGCAGCGCCCGACAGGGGTCTGGAAACACCATATATTTT
TRBJ2-2 TRBD2 NA TRBV20-1 CSAGGVTNTGELFF TGCAGTGCTGGGGGGGTTACGAACACCGGGGAGCTGTTTTTT
TRBJ2-7 NA few TRBV5-1 CASSFRSLAVTYEQYF TGCGCCAGCAGCTTCCGCAGCTTAGCGGTTACCTACGAGCAGTACTTC
TRBJ2-1 NA NA TRBV12-3/TRBV12-4 CASSYIGSYNEQFF TGTGCCAGCAGTTATATTGGCTCCTACAATGAGCAGTTCTTC
TRBJ2-6 TRBD1 once TRBV12-3/TRBV12-4 CASRTTRDRGLSSGANVLTF TGTGCCAGCAGGACCACAAGGGACAGGGGGCTATCATCTGGGGCCAACGTCCTGACTTTC
TRBJ2-7 NA NA TRBV21-1 CASSNGGRKHEQYF TGTGCCAGCAGCAATGGGGGGCGCAAACACGAGCAGTACTTC
TRBJ2-1 TRBD2 few TRBV6-2/TRBV6-3 CASSYKRLADYNEQFF TGTGCCAGCAGTTACAAGAGACTAGCGGACTACAATGAGCAGTTCTTC
TRBJ1-1 NA NA TRBV5-1 CASSLRSGAGVDTEAFF TGCGCCAGCAGCCTGAGGTCTGGGGCGGGTGTGGACACTGAAGCTTTCTTT
TRBJ1-2 TRBD1 NA TRBV6-2/TRBV6-3 CASSDGQGANYGYTF TGTGCCAGCAGCGACGGACAGGGGGCTAACTATGGCTACACCTTC
TRBJ2-3 NA many TRBV5-5 CASSLFSSPDTQYF TGTGCCAGCAGCTTGTTTTCTAGCCCAGATACGCAGTATTTT
TRBJ2-4 NA NA TRBV28 CASSPRDKGGRTGHF TGTGCCAGCAGTCCAAGGGACAAGGGGGGACGGACAGGTCATTTC
TRBJ2-7 NA NA TRBV4-1 CASSQVGAKEYEQYF TGCGCCAGCAGCCAAGTGGGAGCAAAAGAGTACGAGCAGTACTTC
TRBJ2-3 TRBD2 few TRBV12-3/TRBV12-4 CASSLVFGGGPPDTQYF TGTGCCAGCAGTTTAGTGTTCGGGGGGGGACCCCCGGATACGCAGTATTTT